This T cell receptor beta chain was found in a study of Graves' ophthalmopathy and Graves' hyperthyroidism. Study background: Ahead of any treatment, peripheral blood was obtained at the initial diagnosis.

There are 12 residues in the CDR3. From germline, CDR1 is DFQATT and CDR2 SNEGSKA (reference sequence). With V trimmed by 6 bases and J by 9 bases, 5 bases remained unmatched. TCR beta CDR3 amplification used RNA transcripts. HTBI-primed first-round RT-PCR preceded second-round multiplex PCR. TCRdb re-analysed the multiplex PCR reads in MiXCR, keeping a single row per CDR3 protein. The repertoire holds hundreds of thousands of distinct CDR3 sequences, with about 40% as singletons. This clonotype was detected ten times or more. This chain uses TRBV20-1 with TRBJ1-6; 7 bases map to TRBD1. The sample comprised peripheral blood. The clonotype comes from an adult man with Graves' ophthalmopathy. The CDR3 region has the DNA TGCAGTGCCGTACAGGGGATTTCACCCCTCCACTTT. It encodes CSAVQGISPLHF.